The clone carrying this T cell receptor (beta chain) occurred many times. No antigen is known for it. The data were obtained in a study of identical twins. In TCRdb, the 5' RACE reads were re-called with MiXCR into one record per CDR3 protein. The sample has roughly 260,000 distinct CDR3 sequences; 7.5% are singletons. Germline CDR1 MGHRA, CDR2 YSYEKL. J lost 0 bases, V lost 6 bases, and 4 bases had no gene match. This CDR3 is built from 14 residues. General observations from the study: Instead of following the same donors, the conclusions were based on cross-sectional statistical analysis.

A further study also used this sample, focusing on yellow fever vaccine responses in identical twins.

The sequenced sample consisted of CD8+ T cells sorted from blood. This receptor was obtained from a woman aged 18-29 years in good health. The chain joins TRBV4-1 to TRBJ1-1; 7 bases are shared with TRBD1. CDR3 nucleotides: TGCGCCAGCAGGCAGACAGGGATGAACACTGAAGCTTTCTTT. It yields the protein CASRQTGMNTEAFF.